Ten or more counts support the clone carrying this T cell receptor (beta chain). Specified time point: persistent/refractory GD, antithyroid drugs over 5 years with positive TRAb. The TCR library used RNA extracted from PBMCs. Library construction for TCR beta used iRepertoire HTBI primers and Arm-PCR of CDR3 regions. From the multiplex PCR reads, TCRdb called clonotypes with MiXCR, one entry per CDR3 protein. Of a few hundred thousand distinct CDR3 sequences listed, approximately 23% are singletons. The data derive from a study of regulatory T cells in long-lasting Graves disease. V lost 3 bases and J lost 2; bases outside the gene matches: 15. The CDR3 spans 19 residues. Per the germline V gene, CDR1 is MDHEN and CDR2 is SYDVKM.

The receptor was derived from a middle-aged woman with Graves disease. The V call is TRBV28, the J call TRBJ2-5; 10 positions agree with TRBD2. The source was peripheral blood mononuclear cells (PBMCs), collected when the disease was refractory, from a patient treated with antithyroid drugs. CDR3 sequence (DNA): TGTGCCAGCAGTTTTGACGGTGGGTCCCCTAGCGGGAGTCAAGAGACCCAGTACTTC. Translation gives CASSFDGGSPSGSQETQYF.